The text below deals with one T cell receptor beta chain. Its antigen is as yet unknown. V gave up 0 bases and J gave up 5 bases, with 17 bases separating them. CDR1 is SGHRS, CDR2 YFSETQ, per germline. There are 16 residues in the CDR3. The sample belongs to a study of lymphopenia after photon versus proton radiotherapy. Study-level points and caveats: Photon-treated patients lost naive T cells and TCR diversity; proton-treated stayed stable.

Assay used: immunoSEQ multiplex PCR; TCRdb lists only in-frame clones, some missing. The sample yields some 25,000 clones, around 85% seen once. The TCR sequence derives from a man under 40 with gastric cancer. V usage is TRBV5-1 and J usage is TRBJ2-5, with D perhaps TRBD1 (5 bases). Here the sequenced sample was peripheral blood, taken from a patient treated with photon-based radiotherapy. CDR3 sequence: CASSLGQDILTETQYF. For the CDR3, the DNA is TGCGCCAGCAGCTTGGGGCAGGACATTCTGACCGAGACCCAGTACTTC.